This is a list of T cell receptor beta chains from one sample in a study of response to subunit inactivated influenza vaccine. TCRdb redid the calling of the RT-PCR reads with MiXCR, one entry per CDR3 protein. The repertoire holds 650,000 to 700,000 distinct CDR3 sequences, about a sixth seen once, with under 14% in the top ten. The sequences come from PBMCs from blood, collected roughly 13 days after vaccination. The source of these receptors is a middle-aged man who received an inactivated influenza vaccine. The CDR3 runs from the conserved cysteine through the conserved F or W. Each record gives: V gene, D gene, clone size, J gene, CDR3 protein, CDR3 DNA. The D gene is left open where the match is weak. Clone size appears in some rows only: once, few, many, or a class for an expanded clone.

TRBV11-2	.	few	TRBJ2-7	CASSLDTNSVYEQYF	TGTGCCAGCAGCTTAGATACGAATAGCGTCTACGAGCAGTACTTC
TRBV20-1	TRBD1	.	TRBJ2-7	CSVPGQAFEQYF	TGCAGTGTCCCGGGACAGGCATTCGAGCAGTACTTC
TRBV6-2/TRBV6-3	TRBD1	few	TRBJ2-5	CASSYWDREAQETQYF	TGTGCCAGCAGTTACTGGGACAGGGAGGCTCAAGAGACCCAGTACTTC
TRBV4-1	.	few	TRBJ1-2	CASSLLGSQANYGYTF	TGCGCCAGCAGCCTGCTTGGCAGCCAAGCTAACTATGGCTACACCTTC
TRBV6-5	.	many	TRBJ2-7	CASSYGRGRAYEQYF	TGTGCCAGCAGTTACGGTAGGGGGAGGGCTTACGAGCAGTACTTC
TRBV4-3	.	few	TRBJ2-7	CASSQTQGGRQYF	TGCGCCAGCAGCCAAACGCAGGGGGGGAGGCAGTACTTC
TRBV28	.	few	TRBJ2-7	CASTGSGSYEQYF	TGTGCCAGCACGGGTAGCGGCTCCTACGAGCAGTACTTC
TRBV10-3	TRBD2	.	TRBJ2-5	CAISESSLAGIPLRETQYF	TGTGCCATCAGTGAGTCGTCGCTAGCGGGGATACCTCTCAGGGAGACCCAGTACTTC
TRBV27	.	few	TRBJ2-1	CASSLARIGNEQFF	TGTGCCAGCAGCCTGGCCAGGATAGGCAATGAGCAGTTCTTC
TRBV5-1	TRBD1	.	TRBJ1-2	CASSPGQTLSGYGYTF	TGCGCCAGCAGCCCGGGACAGACCCTCTCGGGCTATGGCTACACCTTC
TRBV2	TRBD1	.	TRBJ1-4	CASRGQSSSSEKLFF	TGTGCCAGCAGGGGACAGTCCTCCTCTAGTGAAAAACTGTTTTTT
TRBV4-3	TRBD2	few	TRBJ2-1	CASSQEVAGRPSSYNEQFF	TGCGCCAGCAGCCAAGAAGTAGCGGGAAGACCAAGCTCCTACAATGAGCAGTTCTTC
TRBV27	TRBD2	few	TRBJ2-7	CASSSGTSGTEQYF	TGTGCCAGCAGTTCAGGGACTAGCGGGACCGAGCAGTACTTC
TRBV28	TRBD2	few	TRBJ2-4	CASTPGGHIQYF	TGTGCCAGCACCCCGGGGGGGCACATTCAGTACTTC
TRBV20-1	TRBD2	few	TRBJ2-1	CSAPSRGGTNNEQFF	TGCAGTGCTCCATCGCGGGGGGGTACCAACAATGAGCAGTTCTTC
TRBV28	.	.	TRBJ2-2	CASSLVPVTTGELFF	TGTGCCAGCAGTTTAGTCCCTGTGACCACCGGGGAGCTGTTTTTT
TRBV30	.	.	TRBJ2-2	CAWRTLSTGELFF	TGTGCCTGGAGGACCTTGAGCACCGGGGAGCTGTTTTTT
TRBV3-1	.	few	TRBJ1-4	CASSRQRDVEKLFF	TGTGCCAGCAGTCGACAGCGGGATGTAGAAAAACTGTTTTTT
TRBV2	.	.	TRBJ1-3	CASSDTRSGNTIYF	TGTGCCAGCAGTGACACTCGCTCTGGAAACACCATATATTTT
TRBV19	.	.	TRBJ2-5	CASSQQWARETQYF	TGTGCCAGTAGTCAGCAGTGGGCGCGGGAGACCCAGTACTTC
TRBV5-1	TRBD1	few	TRBJ1-3	CASSPRTGGSTGNTIYF	TGCGCCAGCAGCCCACGGACAGGGGGCTCCACTGGAAACACCATATATTTT
TRBV5-1	TRBD1	.	TRBJ1-4	CASSFNRDREKLFF	TGCGCCAGCAGCTTCAACCGGGACAGGGAAAAACTGTTTTTT
TRBV11-2	.	.	TRBJ2-3	CASSRESTDTQYF	TGTGCCAGCAGCAGAGAAAGCACAGATACGCAGTATTTT
TRBV28	.	few	TRBJ2-7	CASTTGLEQYF	TGTGCCAGCACTACGGGGCTCGAGCAGTACTTC
TRBV12-3/TRBV12-4	.	.	TRBJ1-5	CASSWTENQPQHF	TGTGCCAGCAGTTGGACAGAGAATCAGCCCCAGCATTTT
TRBV7-9	.	.	TRBJ2-5	CASSFDIGETQYF	TGTGCCAGCAGCTTTGACATCGGGGAGACCCAGTACTTC
TRBV7-2	.	many	TRBJ2-1	CASSLDYNEQFF	TGCGCCAGCAGCCTCGATTACAATGAGCAGTTCTTC
TRBV6-2/TRBV6-3	TRBD1	few	TRBJ2-7	CASNPSGGYEQYF	TGTGCCAGCAACCCCTCAGGGGGATACGAGCAGTACTTC
TRBV5-1	TRBD2	few	TRBJ2-3	CASNNEARGGRRDTQYF	TGCGCCAGCAATAACGAGGCGCGGGGGGGTCGAAGGGATACGCAGTATTTT
TRBV5-1	TRBD1	many	TRBJ1-1	CASSSRTGNTEAFF	TGCGCCAGCAGCTCCCGGACAGGGAACACTGAAGCTTTCTTT
TRBV5-1	.	.	TRBJ2-5	CASSLDRVETQYF	TGCGCCAGCAGCTTGGACAGGGTCGAGACCCAGTACTTC
TRBV4-2	TRBD2	few	TRBJ2-5	CASSQDVGAGGRETQYF	TGTGCCAGCAGCCAAGATGTTGGAGCGGGGGGCAGGGAGACCCAGTACTTC
TRBV12-5	.	few	TRBJ2-3	CASGLVGTDTQYF	TGTGCTAGTGGTTTGGTTGGTACAGATACGCAGTATTTT
TRBV19	.	.	TRBJ2-3	CASRPLGADTQYF	TGTGCCAGTCGGCCCCTGGGGGCAGATACGCAGTATTTT
TRBV2	.	.	TRBJ2-1	CASSLGLYTEQFF	TGTGCCAGCAGTTTGGGACTCTACACTGAGCAGTTCTTC
TRBV7-2	.	.	TRBJ2-7	CASSLASGFHEQYF	TGTGCCAGCAGCTTAGCGTCAGGGTTCCACGAGCAGTACTTC
TRBV11-2	.	few	TRBJ2-5	CASSPQRGIGETQYF	TGTGCCAGCAGCCCCCAACGGGGGATAGGAGAGACCCAGTACTTC
TRBV9	.	.	TRBJ1-4	CASSSSTGVRTNEKLFF	TGTGCCAGCAGTAGTTCGACAGGTGTTCGAACTAATGAAAAACTGTTTTTT
TRBV21-1	.	.	TRBJ1-5	CAQQTGFPSNQPQHF	TGTGCCCAGCAGACGGGCTTTCCTAGCAATCAGCCCCAGCATTTT
TRBV19	TRBD1	.	TRBJ2-7	CASSRDRLNEQYF	TGTGCCAGTAGTAGGGACAGGCTCAACGAGCAGTACTTC
TRBV18	.	many	TRBJ1-2	CASSPPSAGANGYTF	TGTGCCAGCTCACCACCATCGGCAGGGGCGAATGGCTACACCTTC
TRBV6-2/TRBV6-3	TRBD2	many	TRBJ2-2	CASRAGVFTGELFF	TGTGCCAGCAGGGCGGGAGTGTTCACCGGGGAGCTGTTTTTT
TRBV29-1	.	.	TRBJ1-1	CSVGGRTNTEAFF	TGCAGCGTTGGGGGCAGAACGAACACTGAAGCTTTCTTT
TRBV12-3/TRBV12-4	.	few	TRBJ2-7	CASSASLGMQYF	TGTGCCAGCAGTGCCTCACTTGGGATGCAGTACTTC
TRBV5-1	.	few	TRBJ1-1	CASRPFDISPRLAF	TGCGCCAGCAGACCCTTCGACATATCTCCGCGTCTGGCCTTT
TRBV29-1	.	.	TRBJ2-2	CSARGANTGELFF	TGCAGCGCCAGAGGGGCCAACACCGGGGAGCTGTTTTTT
TRBV29-1	.	few	TRBJ2-7	CSVDGPAPYEQYF	TGCAGCGTTGACGGGCCTGCCCCCTACGAGCAGTACTTC
TRBV7-3	TRBD2	few	TRBJ2-1	CASSLTAQTSGSSYNEQFF	TGTGCCAGCAGCTTAACTGCCCAGACTAGCGGGAGCTCCTACAATGAGCAGTTCTTC